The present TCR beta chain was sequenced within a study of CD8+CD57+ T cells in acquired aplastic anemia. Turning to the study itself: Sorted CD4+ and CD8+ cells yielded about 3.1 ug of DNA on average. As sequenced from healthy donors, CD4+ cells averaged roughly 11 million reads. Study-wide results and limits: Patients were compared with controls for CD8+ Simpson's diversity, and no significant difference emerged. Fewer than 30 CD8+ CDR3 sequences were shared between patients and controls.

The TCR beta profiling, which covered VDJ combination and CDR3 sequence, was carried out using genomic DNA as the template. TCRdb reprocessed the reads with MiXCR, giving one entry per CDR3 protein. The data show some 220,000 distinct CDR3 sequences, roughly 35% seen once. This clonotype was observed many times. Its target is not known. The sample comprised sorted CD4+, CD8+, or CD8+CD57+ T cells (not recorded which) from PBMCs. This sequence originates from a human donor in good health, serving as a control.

The CDR3 loop reads CSVAADSDTQYF. Here the CDR3 DNA reads TGCAGCGTTGCTGCAGATTCTGATACGCAGTATTTT. The V call is TRBV29-1, the J call TRBJ2-3; D remains ambiguous. V dropped 4 bases and J dropped 6 bases, with 11 bases sitting between them. Per the germline V gene, CDR1 is SQVTM and CDR2 is ANQGSEA. The CDR3 has 12 residues.